A single sample gave rise to the 23 T cell receptor beta chains below, sequenced in a study of blood T cells in healthy people across ages. A J-beta primer mix and a sample-barcoded 5' primer were used in a second PCR of about 6 to 12 cycles. TCRdb re-called the 5' RACE reads through MiXCR, storing one row per CDR3 protein. This sample has about 970,000 distinct CDR3 sequences; roughly 51% occur once, and the top ten carry about a fifth. The material sequenced was blood. These receptor sequences come from a woman aged 60-70 years in good health.

This clonotype was found a few times. The chain has TRBV20-1 and TRBJ2-7; 10 bases fit TRBD1. Germline CDR1 reads DFQATT; CDR2 reads SNEGSKA (reference sequence). The CDR3 length is 14 residues. J was trimmed by 3 bases and V by 4 bases; bases with no gene match: 6. In nucleotides, the CDR3 is TGCAGTGCTAATCGCCGGGACAGGGGCTACGAGCAGTACTTC. Translation: CSANRRDRGYEQYF.

This rearrangement joins TRBV12-3 or TRBV12-4 to TRBJ2-1; perhaps TRBD2 as D (5 bases). The CDR3 loop spans 17 amino acids. Trimming took off 0 bases at V and 7 bases at J, with 19 bases between the two ends. This CDR3 is CASSLAYFRGVGNEQFF. The CDR3 DNA reads TGTGCCAGCAGTTTAGCGTACTTTCGGGGAGTGGGAAATGAGCAGTTCTTC.

V usage is TRBV20-1 and J usage is TRBJ2-3; tentative D call: TRBD2 (8 bases). This CDR3 comprises 14 residues. In germline, CDR1 is DFQATT, CDR2 SNEGSKA (reference sequence). The CDR3 DNA is TGCACCCGGGAGGGGACAGTCGCGTCAGATACGCAGTATTTT. Translating gives CTREGTVASDTQYF.

The chain couples TRBV29-1 to TRBJ2-1, with TRBD1 matching 7 bases. CDR1 SQVTM and CDR2 ANQGSEA come from the germline V gene. The CDR3 runs to 15 residues. Unmatched junction bases numbered 7, after V lost 5 bases and J lost 0 bases. The CDR3 reads CSVNRQGPSYNEQFF. The CDR3 DNA is TGCAGCGTTAACAGACAGGGTCCCTCCTACAATGAGCAGTTCTTC.

The chain links TRBV11-2 to TRBJ2-4; D possibly corresponds to TRBD2 (5 bases). Germline-derived CDR1 and CDR2 are SGHAT and FQNNGV. Trimming removed 2 bases from V and 7 bases from J, with 9 bases in between. The CDR3 extends over 13 amino acids. The CDR3 nucleotides read TGTGCCAGCAGCTTACTAGCCGGTAACATTCAGTACTTC. Translating it yields CASSLLAGNIQYF.

V and J are TRBV20-1 and TRBJ2-7; maybe TRBD1 (5 bases). The CDR3 runs to 14 residues. CDR1 DFQATT and CDR2 SNEGSKA come from the germline V gene (reference sequence). V was trimmed by 1 base and J by 5 bases, leaving 15 bases between them. The CDR3 coding sequence is TGCAGTGCTAGAGGGCCAGGGCGGTTCGACGAGCAGTACTTC. The encoded protein is CSARGPGRFDEQYF.

The chain employs TRBV28 and TRBJ2-4, with D perhaps matching TRBD1 (5 bases). V lost 3 bases, J lost 7 bases, and 10 bases lay in between. CDR1 and CDR2 (germline): MDHEN, SYDVKM. The CDR3 runs to 13 residues. Written as DNA, the CDR3 is TGTGCCAGCAGTTTTTGGACACCGAACATTCAGTACTTC. This encodes CASSFWTPNIQYF.

The table lists this clonotype with a few counts. The rearrangement links TRBV29-1 to TRBJ2-1; D gene uncertain. Trimming pared 1 base from V and 7 bases from J, leaving 5 bases between. Germline values: CDR1 SQVTM, CDR2 ANQGSEA. This CDR3 has 11 residues. As DNA, the CDR3 is TGCAGCGTTGAAGTCGTAAATGAGCAGTTCTTC. As protein: CSVEVVNEQFF.

CDR3 residues: CASSYSEALYYEQYF. DNA of the CDR3: TGTGCCAGCAGTTACTCGGAAGCGCTCTACTACGAGCAGTACTTC. The chain carries TRBV6-2 or TRBV6-3 and TRBJ2-5; D is unclear. The J call could be wrong; TRBJ2-7 is a better fit for the DNA end. Germline-derived CDR1 and CDR2 are MNHEY and SVGEGT. The CDR3 runs 15 residues.

This clonotype was recorded a few times. V and J are TRBV27 and TRBJ2-1, with D possibly TRBD2 on 7 matching bases. CDR3 length: 17 amino acids. V was shortened by 2 bases and J by 5 bases, with 19 bases between the two germline ends. Germline V gene sequence: CDR1 MNHEY, CDR2 SMNVEV (reference sequence). CDR3 amino acids: CASSLRGGLNADNEQFF. Here the CDR3 DNA reads TGTGCCAGCAGTTTAAGGGGGGGCCTCAACGCGGACAATGAGCAGTTCTTC.

V is TRBV20-1 and J is TRBJ2-4; the D is unclear. Judging by the DNA end, TRBJ2-7 fits better; the J call may be wrong. Looked up from germline, CDR1 is DFQATT and CDR2 is SNEGSKA (reference sequence). This CDR3 has 12 residues. In DNA form, the CDR3 reads TGCAGTGCTTACAGCGATTCCTACGAGCAGTACTTC. This encodes CSAYSDSYEQYF.

V gene TRBV12-3 or TRBV12-4 combines with J gene TRBJ2-3; D perhaps matches TRBD2 (5 bases). This CDR3 comprises 14 residues. Trimming shortened V by 6 bases and J by 0 bases, and 10 bases separated the two germline ends. DNA for the CDR3: TGTGCCAGCAGGTTGGGAGCTAGCACAGATACGCAGTATTTT. Translated, it gives CASRLGASTDTQYF.

The chain carries TRBV4-1 and TRBJ2-1; the D call may be TRBD1 or TRBD2 (5 bases each). Trimming took 0 bases from V and 7 from J, leaving 7 bases between them. CDR1 MGHRA and CDR2 YSYEKL come from the germline V gene. This CDR3 has 13 residues. The CDR3 DNA sequence: TGCGCCAGCAGCCAAGAGTGGGGGAATGAGCAGTTCTTC. Translated, it gives CASSQEWGNEQFF.

This clonotype was found a few times. The chain employs TRBV7-9 and TRBJ2-3; a possible D gene is TRBD1 (6 bases). V was trimmed by 5 bases and J by 12 bases, leaving 15 bases between them. The CDR3 totals 12 residues. Germline V gene data show CDR1 as SEHNR and CDR2 as FQNEAQ (reference sequence). CDR3 DNA sequence: TGTGCCAGCAGCGTGGCAAGAGGGGGACAGTATTTT. Translation gives CASSVARGGQYF.

This clonotype turned up a few times. One end of the junction is discordant with germline, which a read error may explain. The chain recombines TRBV10-3 with TRBJ2-7; 7 bases align to TRBD2. Per the germline V gene, CDR1 is ENHRY and CDR2 is SYGVKD. This CDR3 is 16 amino acids long. The CDR3 spells CAISESGGSVAYEKYF. The CDR3 DNA follows: TGTGCCATCAGTGAGTCGGGCGGGAGCGTGGCCTACGAGAAGTACTTC.

This clonotype was detected a few times. This chain's CDR3 is CAIGLAGRQGKQYF. CDR3 in DNA: TGTGCCATAGGACTAGCGGGACGCCAGGGGAAGCAGTACTTC. The V and J genes are TRBV2 and TRBJ2-7, with TRBD2 matching 12 bases. CDR1 is SNHLY and CDR2 is FYNNEI in the germline V gene. V gave up 10 bases and J gave up 8 bases; unmatched junction bases: 12. The CDR3 totals 14 residues.

The chain joins TRBV20-1 to TRBJ2-6; the D is unclear. The V and J ends lost 6 bases and 4 bases respectively, with 10 bases between them. The CDR3 length is 13 residues. From germline, CDR1 is DFQATT and CDR2 SNEGSKA (reference sequence). CDR3 protein: CSAPPSGANVLTF. DNA for the CDR3: TGCAGTGCCCCCCCCTCAGGGGCCAACGTCCTGACTTTC.

V and J are TRBV20-1 and TRBJ2-1; weak D call: TRBD2 (5 bases). CDR1 is DFQATT and CDR2 is SNEGSKA in the germline V gene (reference sequence). CDR3 length equals 15 residues. With 7 bases removed from V and 6 bases from J, the gap between germline ends came to 22 bases. CDR3 sequence reads: CSESGGLALINEQFF. In DNA form, the CDR3 reads TGCAGTGAGAGCGGCGGGCTAGCTCTGATCAATGAGCAGTTCTTC.

This clonotype was observed a few times. The chain employs TRBV28 and TRBJ2-6; D might be TRBD1 (6 bases). Between the trimmed V and J ends, which lost 4 bases and 2 bases, there was a span of 9 bases. CDR1 and CDR2 from the germline V gene are MDHEN and SYDVKM. The CDR3 is 15 residues long. CDR3 protein: CASSSSGAGANVLTF. CDR3 in DNA: TGTGCCAGCAGTTCCTCAGGGGCTGGGGCCAACGTCCTGACTTTC.

This clonotype was picked up many times. V usage is TRBV6-5 and J usage is TRBJ2-4; D unclear. Trimming pared 5 bases from V and 3 bases from J, leaving 14 bases between. CDR1 and CDR2 (germline): MNHEY, SVGAGI. This CDR3 region has 15 residues. The CDR3 DNA follows: TGTGCCAGCAGTCAGGACGTTTGGGGCAAAAACATTCAGTACTTC. Translation gives CASSQDVWGKNIQYF.

The CDR3 protein is CASKKDRDRSYEQYF. CDR3 sequence (DNA): TGTGCCAGCAAAAAAGACCGGGACAGGTCCTACGAGCAGTACTTC. The J gene is TRBJ2-4, the V gene TRBV6-5, with TRBD1 identical over 8 bases. The DNA end is a closer match to TRBJ2-7, so the J assignment may be wrong. The CDR3 runs 15 residues. CDR1 and CDR2 (germline): MNHEY, SVGAGI.

This clonotype was observed a few times. The chain uses TRBV7-2 and TRBJ2-7, with TRBD2 identical over 12 bases. Germline V gene data show CDR1 as SGHTA and CDR2 as FQGNSA. J lost 6 bases, V lost 5 bases, and 8 bases had no gene match. The length of the CDR3 is 15 residues. The CDR3 coding sequence is TGTGCCAGCAGCCCCAGGCTAGCGGGAGGGGGCGAGCAGTACTTC. As protein: CASSPRLAGGGEQYF. Looking up the rest from reference TRBV7-2 and TRBJ2-7 gives the full variable domain: GAGVSQSPSNKVTEKGKDVELRCDPISGHTALYWYRQSLGQGLEFLIYFQGNSAPDKSGLPSDRFSAERTGGSVSTLTIQRTQQEDSAVYLCASSPRLAGGGEQYFGPGTRLTVT.

V gene TRBV20-1 combines with J gene TRBJ1-5, with unresolved D. CDR3 length equals 12 residues. Trimming stripped 5 bases from V and 0 bases from J, with 5 bases between. Germline V lookup: CDR1 DFQATT, CDR2 SNEGSKA (reference sequence). The CDR3 DNA sequence: TGCAGTGCTGAAAATAGCAATCAGCCCCAGCATTTT. This sequence encodes CSAENSNQPQHF.